Following are 24 T cell receptor beta chains from one sample sequenced in a study of cytomegalovirus exposure and HLA in healthy donors. Primers: 60 Vbeta forward and 13 Jbeta reverse. Generated by immunoSEQ multiplex PCR, the TCRdb table keeps only in-frame clones and is missing some. The sample records 250,000 to 350,000 clones, 75% to 90% being singletons. Sequencing was performed on PBMCs. The origin of the receptors is a middle-aged man in good health and CMV-seropositive.

The chain is built from TRBV30 and TRBJ2-7; a possible D gene is TRBD1 (5 bases). Trimming left V 0 bases short and J 2 bases short, with 14 bases between. Germline V lookup: CDR1 GTSNPN, CDR2 SVGIG (reference sequence). CDR3 size: 15 residues. In DNA, the CDR3 is TGTGCCTGGAGTGTGCCTCGACAGCTACCCTACGAGCAGTACTTC. Its translation: CAWSVPRQLPYEQYF.

This sequence joins TRBV28 and TRBJ2-7, with TRBD1 as a possible D gene (6 bases). The CDR3 totals 13 residues. Germline V gene data show CDR1 as MDHEN and CDR2 as SYDVKM. V was clipped by 6 bases and J by 4 bases, with 13 bases between them. This CDR3 is CASRTLGGYEQYF. CDR3 sequence (DNA): TGTGCCAGCAGAACCCTAGGGGGTTACGAGCAGTACTTC.

The V and J genes are TRBV28 and TRBJ2-5, with D possibly being TRBD2 (5 bases). V lost 5 bases and J lost 5, with 15 bases in between. The CDR3 is 14 residues long. Germline loops: CDR1 MDHEN, CDR2 SYDVKM. The CDR3 reads CASSLHVSGETQYF. CDR3 nucleotides: TGTGCCAGCAGTCTACATGTGTCGGGGGAGACCCAGTACTTC.

This chain uses TRBV23-1 with TRBJ2-7, with TRBD2 matching 9 bases. Being an ORF, TRBV23-1 has a function that is uncertain. CDR3 length: 16 amino acids. The ends lost 2 bases at V and 2 bases at J; junction bases unmatched: 7. Written as DNA, the CDR3 is TGCGCCAGCAGTCAACCCTCTCCTAGCGGGGCCTACGAGCAGTACTTC. Its translation: CASSQPSPSGAYEQYF.

The rearrangement joins TRBV9 to TRBJ1-3; the match to TRBD1 covers 8 bases. This CDR3 has 17 amino acids. CDR1 and CDR2 from the germline V gene are SGDLS and YYNGEE. J was trimmed by 0 bases and V by 3 bases; bases with no gene match: 8. This CDR3 is CASSGVTGGGSGNTIYF. The CDR3 nucleotides are TGTGCCAGCAGCGGAGTTACAGGGGGTGGCTCTGGAAACACCATATATTTT.

This clone was seen more than once but under ten times. This rearrangement joins TRBV19 to TRBJ2-7; weak D call: TRBD2 (6 bases). V was clipped by 6 bases and J by 6 bases, with 9 bases between them. This CDR3 contains 11 residues. Germline CDR1 LNHDA, CDR2 SQIVND (reference sequence). The CDR3 is CASRGGGEQYF. CDR3 coding DNA: TGTGCCAGTAGGGGGGGTGGCGAGCAGTACTTC.

The J gene is TRBJ2-7, the V gene TRBV19; a weak D match, TRBD1 (6 bases). Germline CDR1 LNHDA, CDR2 SQIVND (reference sequence). CDR3 length: 16 amino acids. Trimming took 4 bases from V and 1 from J, leaving 17 bases between them. CDR3 amino acids: CASSTQLDRTSYEQYF. The DNA for the CDR3 is TGTGCCAGTAGTACCCAATTGGACAGAACGTCCTACGAGCAGTACTTC.

The chain combines TRBV28 with TRBJ2-5, with D possibly matching TRBD2 (6 bases). The length of the CDR3 is 15 residues. The germline V and J ends were trimmed by 4 bases and 4 bases, with 16 bases remaining between them. Germline V gene lookup returns CDR1 MDHEN and CDR2 SYDVKM. The CDR3 sequence: CASSSPIGGAETQYF. For the CDR3, the DNA is TGTGCCAGCAGTTCGCCAATAGGAGGGGCAGAGACCCAGTACTTC.

The CDR3 sequence is CASSLTGEREAFF. The CDR3 DNA reads as TGTGCCAGCAGCCTGACAGGGGAACGTGAAGCTTTCTTT. The chain uses TRBV27 and TRBJ1-1; 8 nucleotides line up with TRBD1. CDR3 size: 13 residues. The trim removed 6 bases at V and 7 bases at J, leaving 7 bases unmatched. The V gene's germline CDR1 is MNHEY and CDR2 SMNVEV (reference sequence).

The chain combines TRBV6-4 with TRBJ1-2; no reliable D call. CDR1 and CDR2 (germline): MRHNA, SNTAGT. This CDR3 region has 13 residues. The ends were cut back, 4 bases at V and 4 bases at J, with 10 bases in the middle. The CDR3 sequence is CASSVRSGYGYTF. CDR3 nucleotide sequence: TGTGCCAGCAGTGTGCGTTCAGGCTATGGCTACACCTTC.

The rearrangement uses TRBV27 and TRBJ1-2, with D unresolved. This CDR3 region has 14 residues. Per germline, CDR1 MNHEY and CDR2 SMNVEV (reference sequence). V was trimmed by 2 bases and J by 7 bases, leaving 14 bases between them. Here the CDR3 DNA reads TGTGCCAGCAGTTTAGCCCTGCGGGGTTCTGGCTACACCTTC. This encodes CASSLALRGSGYTF.

The V gene is TRBV5-1, the J gene TRBJ2-7; 8 bases map to TRBD2. Trimming cost V 0 bases and J 5 bases; bases outside gene matches: 4. This CDR3 has 14 residues. Germline CDR1 is SGHRS and CDR2 is YFSETQ. This CDR3 is CASSLGTSFDEQYF. The CDR3 nucleotides are TGCGCCAGCAGCTTGGGGACTAGCTTTGACGAGCAGTACTTC.

Remarks on this clone: A junction end diverges from the germline sequence, so it may reflect a read error. Additional DNA sequences in this sample encode the identical CDR3. This sequence joins TRBV7-9 and TRBJ1-5; D ambiguous. CDR3 size: 12 residues. Germline assignment: CDR1 SEHNR and CDR2 FQNEAQ (reference sequence). This CDR3 reads CSSSLGGQPQHF. DNA of the CDR3: TGTTCCAGCAGTTTAGGAGGGCAGCCCCAGCATTTT.

This clone was observed once. V and J are TRBV28 and TRBJ2-7; TRBD1 aligns across 8 bases. The CDR3 has 13 residues. With 3 bases clipped from V and 5 bases from J, the junction kept 3 bases outside the gene matches. Germline CDR1 MDHEN, CDR2 SYDVKM. CDR3 sequence reads: CASSLDRVHEQYF. CDR3 nucleotide sequence: TGTGCCAGCAGTTTGGACAGGGTCCACGAGCAGTACTTC.

The chain links TRBV14 to TRBJ2-1; possible D gene TRBD2, 5 bases. Trimming removed 4 bases from V and 5 bases from J, with 9 bases in between. CDR1 and CDR2 from the germline V gene are SGHDN and FVKESK. This CDR3 comprises 13 residues. The CDR3 DNA reads as TGTGCCAGCAGCCCCCAACTAGACAATGAGCAGTTCTTC. Amino acids: CASSPQLDNEQFF.

The chain links TRBV2 to TRBJ2-3, with 11 bases identical to TRBD1. The CDR3 length is 18 residues. Germline CDR1 is SNHLY and CDR2 is FYNNEI. The V and J ends lost 5 bases and 4 bases, in that order; junction bases with no gene match: 14. The CDR3: CASSKSDRGRLSADTQYF. The CDR3 DNA follows: TGTGCCAGCAGTAAGTCGGACAGGGGGCGACTTTCGGCAGATACGCAGTATTTT.

The chain uses TRBV4-1 and TRBJ2-5, with 7 nucleotides matching TRBD2. Germline V CDR1 and CDR2: MGHRA, YSYEKL. CDR3 length: 15 amino acids. V gave up 0 bases and J gave up 5 bases; unmatched junction bases: 6. The DNA of the CDR3 is TGCGCCAGCAGCCAAGAGGACGGGAGGAGTGAGACCCAGTACTTC. It codes for CASSQEDGRSETQYF.

The V call is TRBV2, the J call TRBJ2-6, with TRBD1 matching 10 bases. There are 15 residues in the CDR3. CDR1 is SNHLY, CDR2 FYNNEI, per germline. V gave up 8 bases and J gave up 4 bases; unmatched junction bases: 5. CDR3 DNA sequence: TGTGCCAGCCGGGACAGGGGTACCGGGGCCAACGTCCTGACTTTC. This encodes CASRDRGTGANVLTF.

The chain combines TRBV7-3 with TRBJ2-3, with D uncertain. Trimming pared 6 bases from V and 5 bases from J, leaving 12 bases between. The CDR3 contains 13 residues. Per germline, CDR1 SGHTA and CDR2 FQGTGA. In nucleotides, the CDR3 is TGTGCCAGCAGGGCTTCAAGTTTAGATACGCAGTATTTT. This translates into CASRASSLDTQYF.

The V call is TRBV11-2, the J call TRBJ2-5; the match to TRBD1 covers 7 bases. Germline CDR1 reads SGHAT; CDR2 reads FQNNGV. The CDR3 is 14 residues long. V lost 2 bases, J lost 2 bases, and 2 bases stayed unmatched. CDR3 loop: CASSLMGQQETQYF. CDR3 in DNA: TGTGCCAGCAGCTTAATGGGACAGCAAGAGACCCAGTACTTC.

The chain recombines TRBV6-5 with TRBJ2-7; D might be TRBD1 (6 bases). Germline loops: CDR1 MNHEY, CDR2 SVGAGI. The CDR3 consists of 15 residues. Deletions cut 5 bases from V and 0 bases from J, with 14 bases between. CDR3 amino acids: CASSPWTVFSYEQYF. CDR3 DNA: TGTGCCAGCAGTCCGTGGACAGTTTTCTCCTACGAGCAGTACTTC.

The chain uses TRBV21-1 and TRBJ1-3; TRBD1 was called by the table and not checked on the DNA. TRBV21-1 is tagged as a pseudogene. The CDR3 contains 16 residues. CDR3 nucleotide sequence: TGTGCCAGCAGCCTCCGGGACAGGGACACTGGAAACACCATATATTTT. Its translation is CASSLRDRDTGNTIYF.

This chain connects TRBV28 to TRBJ1-1; 8 bases agree with TRBD1. There are 15 residues in the CDR3. Germline V gives CDR1 MDHEN, CDR2 SYDVKM. With 2 bases clipped from V and 2 bases from J, the junction kept 4 bases outside the gene matches. CDR3 bases: TGTGCCAGCAGTTTAACCGGACAGGGTAACACTGAAGCTTTCTTT. It encodes CASSLTGQGNTEAFF.

This chain connects TRBV5-4 to TRBJ2-3, with TRBD1 matching 7 bases. The CDR3 has 15 residues. The V and J ends lost 4 bases and 6 bases, in that order; junction bases with no gene match: 11. The germline V gene has CDR1 SGHNT and CDR2 YYREEE (reference sequence). The CDR3 DNA reads as TGTGCCAGCAGCCAAGACAGGGAACTTATGGATACGCAGTATTTT. Its translation is CASSQDRELMDTQYF.